Shown below are 26 T cell receptor beta chains from a single sample sequenced in a study of T cell responses to AZD1222 COVID-19 vaccine. The data were produced by immunoSEQ multiplex PCR, yet TCRdb's version contains in-frame clones alone and is incomplete. The sample yields under 150,000 clones, 80% to 95% seen once. This specimen consisted of peripheral blood, obtained 28 days after the second AZD1222 dose. The receptors here all came from an adult who received the AZD1222 COVID-19 vaccine.

This rearrangement joins TRBV4-3 to TRBJ2-3; 7 bases map to TRBD2. CDR1 and CDR2 from the germline V gene are LGHNA and YSLEER. CDR3 size: 18 residues. V shed 0 bases, J shed 2 bases, and the junction held 11 bases outside the gene matches. CDR3 amino acids: CASSQDLPRGDLTDTQYF. DNA for the CDR3: TGCGCCAGCAGCCAAGATCTCCCCCGGGGGGACCTCACAGATACGCAGTATTTT.

The rearrangement links TRBV7-8 to TRBJ2-5; 12 positions agree with TRBD2. Unmatched junction bases numbered 9, after V lost 2 bases and J lost 2 bases. The CDR3 has 18 residues. Germline V gene data show CDR1 as SGHVS and CDR2 as FQNEAQ. CDR3 amino acids: CASSLRVGGLAGQETQYF. The CDR3 DNA reads as TGTGCCAGCAGCTTACGGGTTGGAGGACTAGCGGGACAAGAGACCCAGTACTTC. The whole variable domain, filled in from reference TRBV7-8 and TRBJ2-5, reads GAGVSQSPRYKVAKRGQDVALRCDPISGHVSLFWYQQALGQGPEFLTYFQNEAQLDKSGLPSDRFFAERPEGSVSTLKIQRTQQEDSAVYLCASSLRVGGLAGQETQYFGPGTRLLVL.

The chain couples TRBV6-5 to TRBJ2-7; D may correspond to TRBD1 or TRBD2 (5 bases each). CDR3 length: 14 residues. Trimming pared 7 bases from V and 7 bases from J, leaving 20 bases between. Germline V gene data show CDR1 as MNHEY and CDR2 as SVGAGI. CDR3 nucleotides: TGTGCCAGCACTCCCAACCAGGGCCGCGGGGAGCAGTACTTC. This translates into CASTPNQGRGEQYF.

V and J are TRBV28 and TRBJ1-2, with unresolved D. Germline loops: CDR1 MDHEN, CDR2 SYDVKM. V shed 6 bases and J shed 3 bases, with 17 bases lying between them. The CDR3 totals 15 residues. The CDR3, as DNA: TGTGCCAGCAGCTCCCGGTTCAGCGGGGACTATGGCTACACCTTC. Protein product: CASSSRFSGDYGYTF.

This chain joins TRBV12-3 or TRBV12-4 and TRBJ1-4; D not resolved. Trimming left V 7 bases short and J 4 bases short, with 10 bases between. The CDR3 consists of 13 residues. The CDR3 DNA reads as TGTGCCAGCAACGCAGGATTTAATGAAAAACTGTTTTTT. Translation gives CASNAGFNEKLFF.

The chain uses TRBV7-3 and TRBJ1-6; 10 nucleotides match TRBD1. V shed 5 bases and J 3 bases; nucleotides not matched to a gene: 4. CDR1 and CDR2 (germline): SGHTA, FQGTGA. This CDR3 comprises 16 residues. CDR3 DNA: TGTGCCAGCAGCGCGGGACAGGGGTTCTATAATTCACCCCTCCACTTT. Translating gives CASSAGQGFYNSPLHF.

The chain carries TRBV6-5 and TRBJ1-2, with TRBD1 identical over 9 bases. Unmatched junction bases numbered 6, after V lost 2 bases and J lost 5 bases. The V gene's germline CDR1 is MNHEY and CDR2 SVGAGI. CDR3 size: 15 residues. CDR3 region: CASSYGTGGVYGYTF. The CDR3 nucleotides read TGTGCCAGCAGTTACGGTACAGGGGGCGTGTATGGCTACACCTTC.

The chain carries TRBV5-1 and TRBJ2-5; the match to TRBD1 covers 8 bases. CDR3 size: 14 residues. From germline, CDR1 is SGHRS and CDR2 YFSETQ. V lost 0 bases, J lost 5 bases, and 3 bases stayed unmatched. In DNA form, the CDR3 reads TGCGCCAGCAGCTTGGCGGACAGGGCCGAGACCCAGTACTTC. Its translation is CASSLADRAETQYF.

J is TRBJ1-2 and V is TRBV19; possible D gene TRBD1, 6 bases. Germline V gene sequence: CDR1 LNHDA, CDR2 SQIVND (reference sequence). V lost 3 bases and J 4 bases, leaving 15 bases between the germline ends. This CDR3 spans 15 amino acids. The CDR3: CASSIRGSGAYGYTF. The CDR3 nucleotides read TGTGCCAGTAGTATTCGTGGCTCGGGGGCCTATGGCTACACCTTC.

The chain is built from TRBV7-2 and TRBJ2-1; tentatively, D is TRBD2 (5 bases). The V gene lost 8 bases and the J gene lost 0 bases, with 14 bases spanning the gap. This CDR3 region has 15 residues. CDR1 and CDR2 (germline): SGHTA, FQGNSA. CDR3 nucleotide sequence: TGTGCCAGCTGTCCGTCTAGCTCCTCCTACAATGAGCAGTTCTTC. Its translation: CASCPSSSSYNEQFF.

This clone was seen more than once but under ten times. The V gene is TRBV10-3, the J gene TRBJ2-7, with 7 bases identical to TRBD1. Germline loops: CDR1 ENHRY, CDR2 SYGVKD. The CDR3 sequence is 15 residues long. The V and J ends lost 2 bases and 0 bases, in that order; junction bases with no gene match: 4. CDR3 DNA: TGTGCCATCAGTGAGCCGGGACAGAACTCCTACGAGCAGTACTTC. Translated: CAISEPGQNSYEQYF.

V and J are TRBV12-3 or TRBV12-4 and TRBJ2-1; D gene unclear. CDR3 length: 11 residues. With 5 bases removed from V and 6 bases from J, the gap between germline ends came to 5 bases. As DNA, the CDR3 is TGTGCCAGCAGTCCTTTCAATGAGCAGTTCTTC. Its protein is CASSPFNEQFF.

The genes are TRBV7-3 and TRBJ2-3; D is perhaps TRBD1 or TRBD2 (5 bases each). CDR1 is SGHTA, CDR2 FQGTGA, per germline. The CDR3 length is 13 residues. The ends were cut back, 5 bases at V and 6 bases at J, with 12 bases in the middle. The CDR3 protein is CASSKGREDTQYF. The CDR3 nucleotides are TGTGCCAGCAGCAAGGGCAGGGAGGATACGCAGTATTTT.

The rearrangement links TRBV7-2 to TRBJ1-4; D unclear. The CDR3 has 14 amino acids. Germline values: CDR1 SGHTA, CDR2 FQGNSA. V lost 1 base to trimming and J lost 4 bases, with 7 bases between them. CDR3 DNA: TGTGCCAGCAGCTTAGTTGGGGATAATGAAAAACTGTTTTTT. Translated, it gives CASSLVGDNEKLFF.

The chain joins TRBV5-1 to TRBJ1-5; D not certain. Trimming removed 0 bases at V and 1 base at J, with 5 bases between. The CDR3 is 14 amino acids. Per germline, CDR1 SGHRS and CDR2 YFSETQ. CDR3 DNA: TGCGCCAGCAGCTTGGGGGAGAGCAATCAGCCCCAGCATTTT. The encoded protein is CASSLGESNQPQHF.

The V call is TRBV4-3, the J call TRBJ1-5; 7 nucleotides match TRBD1. CDR1 and CDR2 (germline): LGHNA, YSLEER. The CDR3 length is 14 residues. The ends lost 2 bases at V and 4 bases at J; junction bases unmatched: 2. The CDR3 bases are TGCGCCAGCAGCCAACAACAGGGGAATCAGCCCCAGCATTTT. The encoded protein is CASSQQQGNQPQHF.

CDR3 nucleotide sequence: TGTGCCATCGGTAGAGGATCCAATGAAAAACTGTTTTTT. Protein sequence: CAIGRGSNEKLFF. This chain joins TRBV10-3 and TRBJ1-4; D uncertain. This CDR3 region has 13 residues. Trimming left V 8 bases short and J 5 bases short, with 12 bases between. CDR1 and CDR2 from the germline V gene are ENHRY and SYGVKD.

This clone came up a few times. This sequence joins TRBV6-5 and TRBJ1-6, with D unclear. CDR1 and CDR2 (germline): MNHEY, SVGAGI. Trimming cost V 8 bases and J 0 bases, with 11 bases left between them. The CDR3 is 15 amino acids. The CDR3 DNA sequence: TGTGCCAGCTCAGACTCGGCCTCCTATAATTCACCCCTCCACTTT. Its translation is CASSDSASYNSPLHF.

The V and J genes are TRBV23-1 and TRBJ1-4, with 9 bases matching TRBD1. TRBV23-1 is labeled an ORF, and its function is uncertain. The V gene end was trimmed by 0 bases and the J gene end by 5 bases; junction bases not matched to a gene: 1. The CDR3 consists of 15 residues. The CDR3 loop reads CASSQSGQGNEKLFF. Here the CDR3 DNA reads TGCGCCAGCAGTCAATCAGGACAGGGGAATGAAAAACTGTTTTTT.

This clone was observed a few times. Other DNA sequences within the sample encode an identical CDR3. The chain joins TRBV7-9 to TRBJ1-2; unclear D gene. This CDR3 has 12 residues. The germline V gene encodes CDR1 SEHNR and CDR2 FQNEAQ (reference sequence). Trimming shortened V by 4 bases and J by 0 bases, and 3 bases separated the two germline ends. The CDR3 spells CASSSSNYGYTF. Written as DNA, the CDR3 is TGTGCCAGCAGCTCTTCTAACTATGGCTACACCTTC. Drawing the rest from reference TRBV7-9 and TRBJ1-2, the complete variable domain is DTGVSQNPRHKITKRGQNVTFRCDPISEHNRLYWYRQTLGQGPEFLTYFQNEAQLEKSRLLSDRFSAERPKGSFSTLEIQRTEQGDSAMYLCASSSSNYGYTFGSGTRLTVV.

The rearrangement joins TRBV19 to TRBJ2-1, with 15 nucleotides matching TRBD2. V was clipped by 7 bases and J by 2 bases; unmatched bases: 12. Per germline, CDR1 LNHDA and CDR2 SQIVND (reference sequence). The CDR3 has 19 residues. CDR3 region: CASTPGLAGGRPPYNEQFF. In nucleotides, the CDR3 is TGTGCCAGTACCCCGGGACTAGCGGGAGGACGGCCCCCCTACAATGAGCAGTTCTTC.

V gene TRBV6-1 combines with J gene TRBJ1-1; 8 bases line up with TRBD1. The CDR3 sequence is 14 residues long. J was trimmed by 4 bases and V by 0 bases; bases with no gene match: 1. Germline CDR1 MNHNS, CDR2 SASEGT. The CDR3, as DNA: TGTGCCAGCAGTGAAGCCGACAGGGGCACTGAAGCTTTCTTT. It yields the protein CASSEADRGTEAFF.

The chain carries TRBV27 and TRBJ2-3, with 8 bases fitting TRBD1. Trimming cost V 3 bases and J 1 base; bases outside gene matches: 0. The CDR3 contains 14 residues. In germline, CDR1 is MNHEY, CDR2 SMNVEV (reference sequence). CDR3 coding DNA: TGTGCCAGCAGTTTGGGACAGGGCACAGATACGCAGTATTTT. This sequence encodes CASSLGQGTDTQYF.

This clone was counted a few times. The chain has TRBV2 and TRBJ2-3, with D unclear. Germline lookup yields CDR1 SNHLY and CDR2 FYNNEI. The length of the CDR3 is 14 residues. V lost 5 bases and J lost 5, with 14 bases in between. This chain's CDR3 is CASSISGSGDTQYF. The CDR3 DNA reads as TGTGCCAGCAGTATCTCCGGATCGGGAGATACGCAGTATTTT.

This chain joins TRBV4-2 and TRBJ2-1, with 11 bases aligning to TRBD2. Germline values: CDR1 LGHNA, CDR2 YNFKEQ. The CDR3 has 17 residues. J gave up 4 bases and V 4 bases, and 9 bases lay outside the gene matches. The CDR3 reads CASSRVPTSGTYNEQFF. CDR3 nucleotide sequence: TGTGCCAGCAGCCGAGTCCCGACTAGCGGGACGTACAATGAGCAGTTCTTC.

The chain employs TRBV15 and TRBJ1-4; no definite D call. Germline CDR1 LNHNV, CDR2 YYDKDF (reference sequence). This CDR3 spans 15 amino acids. Trimming took 3 bases from V and 2 from J, leaving 10 bases between them. In nucleotides, the CDR3 is TGTGCCACCAGCAGGCGCCGGGGTACTAATGAAAAACTGTTTTTT. It translates to CATSRRRGTNEKLFF. Based on the CDR3 plus reference TRBV15 and TRBJ1-4, the full variable domain is DAMVIQNPRYQVTQFGKPVTLSCSQTLNHNVMYWYQQKSSQAPKLLFHYYDKDFNNEADTPDNFQSRRPNTSFCFLDIRSPGLGDTAMYLCATSRRRGTNEKLFFGSGTQLSVL.